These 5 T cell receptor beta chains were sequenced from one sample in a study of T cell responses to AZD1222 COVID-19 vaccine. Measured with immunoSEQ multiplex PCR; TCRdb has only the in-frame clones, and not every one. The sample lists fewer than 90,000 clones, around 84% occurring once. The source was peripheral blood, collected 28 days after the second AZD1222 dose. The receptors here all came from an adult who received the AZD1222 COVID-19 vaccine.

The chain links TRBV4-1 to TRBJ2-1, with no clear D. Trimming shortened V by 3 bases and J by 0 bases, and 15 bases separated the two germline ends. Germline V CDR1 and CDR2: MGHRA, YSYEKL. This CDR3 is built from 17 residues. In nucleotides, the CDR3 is TGCGCCAGCAGCCAGGGCCCGGACCGGAGCTCCTACAATGAGCAGTTCTTC. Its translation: CASSQGPDRSSYNEQFF.

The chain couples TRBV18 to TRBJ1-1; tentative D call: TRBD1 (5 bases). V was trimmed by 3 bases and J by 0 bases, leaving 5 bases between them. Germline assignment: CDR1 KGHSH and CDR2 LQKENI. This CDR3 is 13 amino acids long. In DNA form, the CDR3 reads TGTGCCAGCTCACCGACAGTGAACACTGAAGCTTTCTTT. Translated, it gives CASSPTVNTEAFF. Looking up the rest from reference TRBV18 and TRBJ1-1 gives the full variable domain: NAGVMQNPRHLVRRRGQEARLRCSPMKGHSHVYWYRQLPEEGLKFMVYLQKENIIDESGMPKERFSAEFPKEGPSILRIQQVVRGDSAAYFCASSPTVNTEAFFGQGTRLTVV.

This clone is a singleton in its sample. The CDR3 spells CASSSTGTGDSPLHF. The CDR3 nucleotides read TGTGCCAGCAGTTCTACCGGGACAGGGGATTCACCCCTCCACTTT. The rearrangement links TRBV6-5 to TRBJ1-6; 10 bases fit TRBD1. The CDR3 spans 15 residues. In germline, CDR1 is MNHEY, CDR2 SVGAGI. V dropped 4 bases and J dropped 8; count of bases not matched to a gene: 5.

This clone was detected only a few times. The CDR3 here is CASSSWSRQGINTEAFF. The CDR3 region has the DNA TGTGCCAGCAGCTCCTGGTCTCGACAGGGGATTAACACTGAAGCTTTCTTT. V and J are TRBV7-4 and TRBJ1-1; 8 bases are a match to TRBD1. J lost 2 bases, V lost 4 bases, and 12 bases had no gene match. This CDR3 comprises 17 residues. Germline V gene sequence: CDR1 SGHVT, CDR2 SQSDAQ.

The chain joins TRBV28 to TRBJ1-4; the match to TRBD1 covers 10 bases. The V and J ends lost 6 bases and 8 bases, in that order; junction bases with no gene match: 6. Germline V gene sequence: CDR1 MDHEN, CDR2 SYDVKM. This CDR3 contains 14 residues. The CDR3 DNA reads TGTGCCAGCAGCCCGACAGGGGGCGGCGAAAAACTGTTTTTT. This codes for CASSPTGGGEKLFF.